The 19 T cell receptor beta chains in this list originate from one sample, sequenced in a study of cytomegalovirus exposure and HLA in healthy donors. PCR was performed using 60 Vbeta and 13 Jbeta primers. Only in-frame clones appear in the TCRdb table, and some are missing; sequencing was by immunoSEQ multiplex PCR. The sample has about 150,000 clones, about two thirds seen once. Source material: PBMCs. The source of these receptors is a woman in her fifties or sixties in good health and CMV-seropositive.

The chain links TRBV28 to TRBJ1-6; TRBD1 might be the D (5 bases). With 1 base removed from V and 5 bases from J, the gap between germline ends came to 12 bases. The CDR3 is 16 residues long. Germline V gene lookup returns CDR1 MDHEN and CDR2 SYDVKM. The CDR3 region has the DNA TGTGCCAGCAGTTTATTGACAGTATTCAATAATTCACCCCTCCACTTT. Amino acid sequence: CASSLLTVFNNSPLHF.

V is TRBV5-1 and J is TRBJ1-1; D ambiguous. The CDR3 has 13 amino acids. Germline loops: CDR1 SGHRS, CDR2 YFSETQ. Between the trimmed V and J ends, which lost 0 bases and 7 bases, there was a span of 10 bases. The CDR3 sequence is CASSLAGGIEAFF. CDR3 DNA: TGCGCCAGCAGCTTGGCCGGAGGGATTGAAGCTTTCTTT.

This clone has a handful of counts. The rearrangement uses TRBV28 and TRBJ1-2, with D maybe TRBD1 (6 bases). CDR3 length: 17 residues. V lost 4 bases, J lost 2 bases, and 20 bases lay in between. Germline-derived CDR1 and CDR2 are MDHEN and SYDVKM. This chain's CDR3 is CASSSGFWGGANYGYTF. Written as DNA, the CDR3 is TGTGCCAGCAGTTCTGGATTTTGGGGGGGCGCAAACTATGGCTACACCTTC.

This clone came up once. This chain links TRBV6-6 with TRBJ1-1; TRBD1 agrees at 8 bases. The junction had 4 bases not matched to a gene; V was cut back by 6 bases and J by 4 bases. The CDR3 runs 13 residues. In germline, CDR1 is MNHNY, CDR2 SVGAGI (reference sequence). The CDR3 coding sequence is TGTGCCAGCAGAGAAACAGGGGGCACTGAAGCTTTCTTT. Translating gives CASRETGGTEAFF.

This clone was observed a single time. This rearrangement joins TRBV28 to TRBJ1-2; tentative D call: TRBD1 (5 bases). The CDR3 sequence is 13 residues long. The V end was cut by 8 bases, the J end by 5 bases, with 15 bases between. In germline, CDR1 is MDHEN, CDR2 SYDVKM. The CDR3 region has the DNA TGTGCCAGCTTGGGCGGGACTGCATATGGCTACACCTTC. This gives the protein CASLGGTAYGYTF.

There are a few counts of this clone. The CDR3 loop reads CASSPRLASTDTQYF. CDR3 DNA: TGTGCCAGCAGCCCGCGGCTGGCCTCCACAGATACGCAGTATTTT. The chain couples TRBV9 to TRBJ2-3, with unresolved D. The CDR3 length is 15 residues. The germline gives CDR1 SGDLS, CDR2 YYNGEE. V gave up 4 bases and J gave up 2 bases, with 14 bases separating them.

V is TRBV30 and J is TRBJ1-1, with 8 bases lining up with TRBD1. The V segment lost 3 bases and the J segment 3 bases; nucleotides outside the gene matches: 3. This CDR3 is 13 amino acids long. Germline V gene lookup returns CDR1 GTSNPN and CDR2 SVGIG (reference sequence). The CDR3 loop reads CAWSPTGDTEAFF. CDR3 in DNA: TGTGCCTGGAGCCCGACAGGGGACACTGAAGCTTTCTTT.

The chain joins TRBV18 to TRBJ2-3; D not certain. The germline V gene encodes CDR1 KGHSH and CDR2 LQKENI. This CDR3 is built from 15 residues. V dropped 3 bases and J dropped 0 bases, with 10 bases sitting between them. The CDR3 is CASSPVSGSTDTQYF. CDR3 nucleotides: TGTGCCAGCTCACCGGTATCCGGTAGCACAGATACGCAGTATTTT. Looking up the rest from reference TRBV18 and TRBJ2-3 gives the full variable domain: NAGVMQNPRHLVRRRGQEARLRCSPMKGHSHVYWYRQLPEEGLKFMVYLQKENIIDESGMPKERFSAEFPKEGPSILRIQQVVRGDSAAYFCASSPVSGSTDTQYFGPGTRLTVL.

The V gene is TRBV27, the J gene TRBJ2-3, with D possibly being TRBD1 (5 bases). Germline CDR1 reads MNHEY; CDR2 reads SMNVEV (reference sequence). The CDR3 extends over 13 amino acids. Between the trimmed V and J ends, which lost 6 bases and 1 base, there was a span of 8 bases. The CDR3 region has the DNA TGTGCCAGCAGCCTAGGGGGCACAGATACGCAGTATTTT. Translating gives CASSLGGTDTQYF.

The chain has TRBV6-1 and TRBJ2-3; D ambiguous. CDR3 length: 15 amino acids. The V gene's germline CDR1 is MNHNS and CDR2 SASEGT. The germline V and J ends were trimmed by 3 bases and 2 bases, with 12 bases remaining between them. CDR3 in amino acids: CASSDHSRATDTQYF. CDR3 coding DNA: TGTGCCAGCAGTGACCACAGCCGAGCCACAGATACGCAGTATTTT.

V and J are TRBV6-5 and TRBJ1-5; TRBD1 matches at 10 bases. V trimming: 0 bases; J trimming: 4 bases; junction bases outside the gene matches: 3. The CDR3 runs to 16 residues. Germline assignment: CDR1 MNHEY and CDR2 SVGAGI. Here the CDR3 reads CASSYSADRGNQPQHF. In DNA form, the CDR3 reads TGTGCCAGCAGTTACTCGGCGGACAGGGGGAATCAGCCCCAGCATTTT.

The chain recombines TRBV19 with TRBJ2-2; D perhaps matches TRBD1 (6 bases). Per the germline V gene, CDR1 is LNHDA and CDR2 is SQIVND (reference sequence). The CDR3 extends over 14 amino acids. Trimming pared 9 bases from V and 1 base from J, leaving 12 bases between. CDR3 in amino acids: CASRNRVNTGELFF. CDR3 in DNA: TGTGCCAGCCGGAACAGGGTGAACACCGGGGAGCTGTTTTTT.

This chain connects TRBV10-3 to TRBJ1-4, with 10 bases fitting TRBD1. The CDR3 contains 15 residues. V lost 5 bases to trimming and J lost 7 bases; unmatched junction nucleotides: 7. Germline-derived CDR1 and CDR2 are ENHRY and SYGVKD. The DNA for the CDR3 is TGTGCCATCAGTCAGACAGGGGGCGCGGGTGAAAAACTGTTTTTT. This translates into CAISQTGGAGEKLFF.

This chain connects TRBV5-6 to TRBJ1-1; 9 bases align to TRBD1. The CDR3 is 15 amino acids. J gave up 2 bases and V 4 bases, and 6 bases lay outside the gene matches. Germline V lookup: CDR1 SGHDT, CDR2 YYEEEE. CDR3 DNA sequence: TGTGCCAGCAGCCCATTACAGGGGGCTAACACTGAAGCTTTCTTT. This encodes CASSPLQGANTEAFF.

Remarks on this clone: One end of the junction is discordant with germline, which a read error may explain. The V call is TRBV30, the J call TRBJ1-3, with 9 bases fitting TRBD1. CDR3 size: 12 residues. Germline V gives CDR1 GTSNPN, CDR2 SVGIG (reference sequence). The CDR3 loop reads CAWTGAGNTIYF. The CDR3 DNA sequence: TGTGCGTGGACAGGGGCTGGAAACACCATATATTTT.

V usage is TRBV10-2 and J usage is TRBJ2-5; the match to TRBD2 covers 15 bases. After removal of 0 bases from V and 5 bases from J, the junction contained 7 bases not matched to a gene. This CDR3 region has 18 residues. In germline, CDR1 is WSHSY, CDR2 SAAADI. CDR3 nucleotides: TGCGCCAGCAGTGAGTCGGGACTAGCGGGAGGTGTAGGGGAGACCCAGTACTTC. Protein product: CASSESGLAGGVGETQYF.

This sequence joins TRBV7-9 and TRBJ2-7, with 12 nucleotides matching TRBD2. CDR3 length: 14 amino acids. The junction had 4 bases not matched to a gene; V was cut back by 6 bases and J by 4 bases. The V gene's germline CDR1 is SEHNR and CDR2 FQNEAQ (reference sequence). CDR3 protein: CASRQTSGSYEQYF. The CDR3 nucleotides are TGTGCCAGCAGGCAGACTAGCGGGAGTTACGAGCAGTACTTC.

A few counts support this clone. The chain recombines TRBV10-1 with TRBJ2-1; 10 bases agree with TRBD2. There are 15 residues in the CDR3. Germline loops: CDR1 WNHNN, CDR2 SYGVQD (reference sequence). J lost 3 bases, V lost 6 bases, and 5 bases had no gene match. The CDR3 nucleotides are TGCGCCAGCAGGCCCGGGACTAGCGACTACAATGAGCAGTTCTTC. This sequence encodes CASRPGTSDYNEQFF.

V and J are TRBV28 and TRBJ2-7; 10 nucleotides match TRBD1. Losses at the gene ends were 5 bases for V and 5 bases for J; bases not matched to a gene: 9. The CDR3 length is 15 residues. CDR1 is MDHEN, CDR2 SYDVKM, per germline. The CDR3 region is CASSRSGTGEDEQYF. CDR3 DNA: TGTGCCAGCAGTAGGTCCGGGACAGGGGAGGACGAGCAGTACTTC. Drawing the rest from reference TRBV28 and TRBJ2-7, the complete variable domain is DVKVTQSSRYLVKRTGEKVFLECVQDMDHENMFWYRQDPGLGLRLIYFSYDVKMKEKGDIPEGYSVSREKKERFSLILESASTNQTSMYLCASSRSGTGEDEQYFGPGTRLTVT.